A single sample gave rise to the 4 T cell receptor beta chains below, sequenced in a study of blood T cell repertoires in COVID-19. This table comes from immunoSEQ multiplex PCR, and its TCRdb copy is limited to in-frame clones, with some not included. The table records fewer than 200,000 clones, roughly nine tenths of them present only once. The sample comprised peripheral blood. The receptor source for this set is a man younger than 35 who had recovered from COVID-19.

This chain uses TRBV2 with TRBJ2-7, with TRBD2 matching over 8 bases. The CDR3 has 19 amino acids. Trimming took 4 bases from V and 2 from J; bases not matched to a gene: 19. Germline V gene lookup returns CDR1 SNHLY and CDR2 FYNNEI. The CDR3 protein is CASSGDLGPGGDGAYEQYF. In DNA, the CDR3 is TGTGCCAGCAGTGGAGACCTCGGGCCCGGGGGGGACGGAGCCTACGAGCAGTACTTC.

The gene calls are TRBV9 and TRBJ1-1, with 8 bases identical to TRBD1. CDR1 and CDR2 (germline): SGDLS, YYNGEE. With V trimmed by 2 bases and J by 4 bases, 4 bases remained unmatched. The CDR3 contains 14 residues. This chain's CDR3 is CASSVLGQGTEAFF. CDR3 in DNA: TGTGCCAGCAGCGTCCTTGGACAGGGCACTGAAGCTTTCTTT.

This clone has at least ten counts. The chain has TRBV14 and TRBJ1-1; 7 bases line up with TRBD1. Germline trimming cut 0 bases from V and 0 bases from J; bases unmatched to any gene: 16. Germline V gene data show CDR1 as SGHDN and CDR2 as FVKESK. CDR3 length: 20 amino acids. CDR3 coding DNA: TGTGCCAGCAGCCAAGAGGCCCCCCTACAGGGGTTCCCGATGAACACTGAAGCTTTCTTT. This gives the protein CASSQEAPLQGFPMNTEAFF.

This sequence joins TRBV7-9 and TRBJ1-1; no firm D call. V shed 5 bases and J shed 0 bases, with 10 bases lying between them. The CDR3 contains 14 residues. Germline CDR1 SEHNR, CDR2 FQNEAQ (reference sequence). The CDR3 DNA is TGTGCCAGCAGCCCCCAGTCTTTGAACACTGAAGCTTTCTTT. Protein product: CASSPQSLNTEAFF.